This entry lists 9 T cell receptor beta chains sequenced from one sample in a study of blood T cell repertoires in COVID-19. The repertoire was sequenced with immunoSEQ multiplex PCR; TCRdb's copy has only in-frame clones and lacks some. Of about 370,000 clones in the sample, 70% to 90% are singletons; the top ten hold around 3%. The specimen was peripheral blood. These TCRs come from a woman in her 30s with COVID-19, enrolled during active disease.

As concerns this clone: Other DNA sequences within the sample encode an identical CDR3. The gene calls are TRBV7-2 and TRBJ2-3; D ambiguous. Germline V gene sequence: CDR1 SGHTA, CDR2 FQGNSA. Trimming took 2 bases from V and 2 from J, leaving 5 bases between them. This CDR3 has 13 amino acids. CDR3 sequence (DNA): TGTGCCAGCAGCTTATACAACACAGATACGCAGTATTTT. Protein: CASSLYNTDTQYF.

The chain has TRBV27 and TRBJ1-2; possibly TRBD1 for D (5 bases). The CDR3 sequence is 18 residues long. The ends were cut back, 3 bases at V and 4 bases at J, with 24 bases in the middle. Germline assignment: CDR1 MNHEY and CDR2 SMNVEV (reference sequence). CDR3 nucleotide sequence: TGTGCCAGCAGTTTCCTGGCCAGGGAAAAGGGTTCATTCTATGGCTACACCTTC. The encoded protein is CASSFLAREKGSFYGYTF.

The J gene is TRBJ2-3, the V gene TRBV20-1; D gene unclear. Germline V gene lookup returns CDR1 DFQATT and CDR2 SNEGSKA (reference sequence). Deletions cut 3 bases from V and 4 bases from J, with 14 bases between. The CDR3 runs to 14 residues. In DNA, the CDR3 is TGCAGTGCTAGTGACTTGGGCCCTGCAGATACGCAGTATTTT. Translating it yields CSASDLGPADTQYF.

This rearrangement joins TRBV5-5 to TRBJ1-6; maybe TRBD1 (5 bases). There are 15 residues in the CDR3. The ends were cut back, 4 bases at V and 3 bases at J, with 11 bases in the middle. Germline loops: CDR1 SGHKS, CDR2 YYEKEE (reference sequence). Here the CDR3 reads CASSHLQDYNSPLHF. CDR3 sequence (DNA): TGTGCCAGCAGCCACCTACAGGACTATAATTCACCCCTCCACTTT.

The chain combines TRBV6-2 or TRBV6-3 with TRBJ2-7; no firm D call. V was clipped by 4 bases and J by 7 bases, with 17 bases between them. The length of the CDR3 is 14 residues. Germline V gives CDR1 MNHEY, CDR2 SVGEGT. CDR3 in amino acids: CASSFRRHVQEQYF. DNA for the CDR3: TGTGCCAGCAGTTTTAGGCGACATGTACAGGAGCAGTACTTC.

V usage is TRBV5-1 and J usage is TRBJ2-5, with TRBD1 identical over 9 bases. Germline V gene lookup returns CDR1 SGHRS and CDR2 YFSETQ. The CDR3 has 15 residues. V trimming: 3 bases; J trimming: 4 bases; junction bases outside the gene matches: 7. Written as DNA, the CDR3 is TGCGCCAGCAGCTGGGGACAGGGAGTGGGAGAGACCCAGTACTTC. This encodes CASSWGQGVGETQYF.

In this sample, this clone turned up once. Other DNA variants within this sample encode the same CDR3. The chain uses TRBV9 and TRBJ2-3, with D possibly being TRBD2 (6 bases). This CDR3 has 14 amino acids. V was clipped by 0 bases and J by 3 bases, with 8 bases between them. Germline assignment: CDR1 SGDLS and CDR2 YYNGEE. The CDR3 sequence: CASSVDGGTDTQYF. The CDR3 nucleotides are TGTGCCAGCAGCGTAGACGGGGGAACAGATACGCAGTATTTT.

The rearrangement joins TRBV24-1 to TRBJ2-7, with D tentatively TRBD1 (6 bases). Germline lookup yields CDR1 KGHDR and CDR2 SFDVKD. The CDR3 has 13 residues. V lost 6 bases, J lost 1 base, and 9 bases lay in between. CDR3 loop: CATSSDRSYEQYF. In DNA, the CDR3 is TGTGCCACCAGTTCCGACAGGTCCTACGAGCAGTACTTC.

The CDR3 loop is CASSYSGGQQGDEQFF. The DNA of the CDR3 is TGTGCCAGCAGTTACTCGGGGGGGCAGCAAGGCGATGAGCAGTTCTTC. The rearrangement joins TRBV6-2 or TRBV6-3 to TRBJ2-1, with a possible D match to TRBD2 (7 bases). Germline CDR1 is MNHEY and CDR2 is SVGEGT. This CDR3 is 16 amino acids long. Trimming cost V 0 bases and J 8 bases, with 17 bases left between them.